Listed below are T cell receptor beta chains from one sample, sequenced in a study of blood T cell repertoires in COVID-19. Sequenced by immunoSEQ multiplex PCR; TCRdb stores in-frame clones only, minus some. The sample has some 220,000 clones; around three quarters are singletons. The sequencing input was peripheral blood. The receptor set was obtained from a woman in her sixties or seventies with acute or convalescent COVID-19. Both conserved end residues are part of each CDR3. A D gene is named only where the DNA matches it firmly. Size values are once, few and many counts, or a class for expanded clones, and some rows have none.

j_call	v_call	clone_size	d_call	cdr3_nt	cdr3_aa
TRBJ1-2	TRBV6-6	few	-	TGTGCCAGCAGTTCGGCCGGGGGAGTGGGGAACTATGGCTACACCTTC	CASSSAGGVGNYGYTF
TRBJ1-1	TRBV3-1/TRBV3-2	-	-	TGTGCCAGCAGTCCCTGGAGGGCCTCGGGCACTGAAGCTTTCTTT	CASSPWRASGTEAFF
TRBJ2-6	TRBV7-2	-	TRBD1	TGTGCCAGCAGCTTACGGGGACAGGGGGCAGGGGCCAACGTCCTGACTTTC	CASSLRGQGAGANVLTF
TRBJ2-3	TRBV14	-	TRBD1	TGTGCCAGCAGCCAAGCCCGAGGGGGCCTTTCGGGTACGCAGTATTTT	CASSQARGGLSGTQYF
TRBJ2-7	TRBV5-1	-	TRBD1	TGCGCCAGCAGCTCCGGGACAGGGGCCTACGAGCAGTACTTC	CASSSGTGAYEQYF
TRBJ1-2	TRBV7-2	-	-	TGTGCCAGCAGCTTAGATCCGGAGGCCGTATATGGCTACACCTTC	CASSLDPEAVYGYTF
TRBJ1-2	TRBV5-1	-	-	TGCGCCAGCAGCTCCGCAGGGGACTATGGCTACACCTTC	CASSSAGDYGYTF
TRBJ1-4	TRBV21-1	-	-	TGTGCCAGCCCCCGGGTCGCCGAAAAACTGTTTTTT	CASPRVAEKLFF
TRBJ1-4	TRBV11-3	-	-	TGTGCCAGCAGCTTAGGAGAGGGCGCAACTAATGAAAAACTGTTTTTT	CASSLGEGATNEKLFF
TRBJ2-2	TRBV19	-	-	TGTGCCTCGAGGAAAGGGGTCGTCGGGGAGCTGTTTTTT	CASRKGVVGELFF
TRBJ2-5	TRBV11-3	-	-	TGTGCCAGCAGCTTAGGACTGGGACACCTAGAGACCCAGTACTTC	CASSLGLGHLETQYF
TRBJ1-2	TRBV5-1	-	-	TGCGCCAGCAGCTACCAGCTGGCAGACGGACAAGGCTACACCTTC	CASSYQLADGQGYTF
TRBJ2-3	TRBV3-1/TRBV3-2	-	TRBD2	TGTGCCAGCAGCCAATCGCCCCTGACTAGCGGGGGGGAAGATACGCAGTATTTT	CASSQSPLTSGGEDTQYF
TRBJ2-5	TRBV6-5	-	-	TGTGCCAGCACCTTGGCAGGGCACCAAGAGACCCAGTACTTC	CASTLAGHQETQYF
TRBJ2-3	TRBV18	few	TRBD2	TGTGCCAGCTCACCACGTGAACTAGCGGGTAGCACAGATACGCAGTATTTT	CASSPRELAGSTDTQYF
TRBJ2-1	TRBV12-5	-	TRBD2	TGTGCTAGTGTAGGCGTTGCGGGGGGGCCGGCCAATGAGCAGTTCTTC	CASVGVAGGPANEQFF
TRBJ1-6	TRBV10-3	-	TRBD1	TGTGCCATCGAGGGGGCGGGCGGGTCATCACCCCTCCACTTT	CAIEGAGGSSPLHF
TRBJ1-6	TRBV29-1	-	-	TGCAGCGCCTCAAGGAGCAGGGGACGATCACCCCTCCACTTT	CSASRSRGRSPLHF
TRBJ2-1	TRBV6-2/TRBV6-3	-	-	TGTGCCAGCAGTCACAGACAGAAAGTCTACAATGAGCAGTTCTTC	CASSHRQKVYNEQFF
TRBJ2-1	TRBV4-2	once	TRBD2	TGTGCCAGCAGTCCAACGCGGGGGTCCTCCTACAATGAGCAGTTCTTC	CASSPTRGSSYNEQFF
TRBJ1-2	TRBV18	-	-	TGTGCCAGTACTCTCGGACAGTCCAACTATGGCTACACCTTC	CASTLGQSNYGYTF
TRBJ1-2	TRBV10-3	-	TRBD1	TGTGCCAGCGGGGACAGCCGCTGGAGTGGCTACACCTTC	CASGDSRWSGYTF
TRBJ2-2	TRBV24-1	-	-	TGTGCCACCAGAGGGACATTGAACACCGGGGAGCTGTTTTTT	CATRGTLNTGELFF
TRBJ2-7	TRBV6-2/TRBV6-3	-	TRBD2	TGTGCCAGCAGTTCCCTAGCGGGGGGCCGCTCCTACGAGCAGTACTTC	CASSSLAGGRSYEQYF
TRBJ1-1	TRBV28	-	-	TGTGCCAGCAGTTTAGGGGAGCGGACTGAAGCTTTCTTT	CASSLGERTEAFF
TRBJ2-2	TRBV9	-	TRBD2	TGTGCCAGCAGCGTATTGAGCGGGGGGCCCAACACCGGGGAGCTGTTTTTT	CASSVLSGGPNTGELFF
TRBJ2-6	TRBV25-1	-	-	TGTGCCAGCAGCAGGGGTGGGGCCAACGTCCTGACTTTC	CASSRGGANVLTF
TRBJ2-7	TRBV27	-	TRBD1	TGTGCCAGCAGTCTTACCGGGACAGGGTTCGAGCAGTACTTC	CASSLTGTGFEQYF
TRBJ2-1	TRBV3-1/TRBV3-2	-	TRBD2	TGTGCCAGCAGCCTAAGGACTAGCGGGGGGCAGCAGTTCTTC	CASSLRTSGGQQFF
TRBJ2-3	TRBV7-2	-	TRBD2	TGTGCCAGCAGCCCAGAGCGGGGGTTGAGCACAGATACGCAGTATTTT	CASSPERGLSTDTQYF
TRBJ2-7	TRBV6-5	once	-	TGTGCCAGCAGTTACTCGTCCTCAGCGGCCTACGAGCAGTACTTC	CASSYSSSAAYEQYF
TRBJ2-3	TRBV5-5	once	TRBD2	TGTGCCAGCCGACGACTAGCGGGGGGCGAGTATACGCAGTATTTT	CASRRLAGGEYTQYF
TRBJ1-6	TRBV29-1	-	TRBD1	TGCAGCGTTGGTGAGGGGGCCGGTTCACCCCTCCACTTT	CSVGEGAGSPLHF